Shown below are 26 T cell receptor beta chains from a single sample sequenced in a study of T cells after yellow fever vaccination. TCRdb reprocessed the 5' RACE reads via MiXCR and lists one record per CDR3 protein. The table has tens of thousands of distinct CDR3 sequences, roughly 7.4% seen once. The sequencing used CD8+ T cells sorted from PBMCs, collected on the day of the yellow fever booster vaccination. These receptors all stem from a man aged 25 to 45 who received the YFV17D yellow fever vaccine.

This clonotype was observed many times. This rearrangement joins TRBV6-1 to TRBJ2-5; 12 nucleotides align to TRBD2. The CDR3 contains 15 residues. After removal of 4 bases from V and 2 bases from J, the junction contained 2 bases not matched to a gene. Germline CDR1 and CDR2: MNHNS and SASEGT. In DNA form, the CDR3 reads TGTGCCAGCAGTGTCCTAGCGGGAGGGCAAGAGACCCAGTACTTC. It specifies CASSVLAGGQETQYF.

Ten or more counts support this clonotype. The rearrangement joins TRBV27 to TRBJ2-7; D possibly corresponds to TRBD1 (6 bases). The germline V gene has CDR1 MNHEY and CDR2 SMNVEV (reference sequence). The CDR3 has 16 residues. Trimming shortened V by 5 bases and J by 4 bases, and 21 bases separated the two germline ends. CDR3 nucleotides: TGTGCCAGCAGTGAGACCTGGACAGAATTGACTTACGAGCAGTACTTC. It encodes CASSETWTELTYEQYF.

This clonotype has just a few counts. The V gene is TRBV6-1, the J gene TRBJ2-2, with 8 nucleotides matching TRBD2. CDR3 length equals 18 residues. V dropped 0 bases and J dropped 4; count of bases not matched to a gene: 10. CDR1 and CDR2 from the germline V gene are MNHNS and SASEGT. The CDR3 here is CASSEARRLASSTGELFF. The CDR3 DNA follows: TGTGCCAGCAGTGAAGCGCGGAGACTAGCGTCGAGCACCGGGGAGCTGTTTTTT.

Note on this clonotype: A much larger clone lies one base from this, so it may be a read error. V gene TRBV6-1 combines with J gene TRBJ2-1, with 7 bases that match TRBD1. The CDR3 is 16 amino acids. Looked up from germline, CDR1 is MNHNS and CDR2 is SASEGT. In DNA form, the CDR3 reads TGTGCCCGCAGTCTGACAGGGTTAAGCCCCTACAATGAGCAGTTCTTC. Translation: CARSLTGLSPYNEQFF.

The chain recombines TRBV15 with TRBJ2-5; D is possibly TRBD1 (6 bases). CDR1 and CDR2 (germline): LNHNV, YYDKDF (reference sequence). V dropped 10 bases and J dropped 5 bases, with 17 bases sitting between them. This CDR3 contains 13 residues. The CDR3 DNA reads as TGTGCCATTGCTTCCAGGGGCAGGGAGACCCAGTACTTC. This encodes CAIASRGRETQYF.

This CDR3 is CASSQLPWTGMNTEAFF. The CDR3 DNA follows: TGTGCCAGCAGCCAGCTACCCTGGACAGGCATGAACACTGAAGCTTTCTTT. The chain has TRBV4-2 and TRBJ1-1; 7 nucleotides agree with TRBD1. Germline-derived CDR1 and CDR2 are LGHNA and YNFKEQ. The CDR3 sequence is 17 residues long. J lost 0 bases, V lost 3 bases, and 10 bases had no gene match.

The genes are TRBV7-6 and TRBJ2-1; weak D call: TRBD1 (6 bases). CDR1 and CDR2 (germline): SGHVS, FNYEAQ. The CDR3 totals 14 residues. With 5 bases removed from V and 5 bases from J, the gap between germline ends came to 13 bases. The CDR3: CASSPPGQDNEQFF. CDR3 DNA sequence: TGTGCCAGCAGCCCACCGGGACAAGACAATGAGCAGTTCTTC.

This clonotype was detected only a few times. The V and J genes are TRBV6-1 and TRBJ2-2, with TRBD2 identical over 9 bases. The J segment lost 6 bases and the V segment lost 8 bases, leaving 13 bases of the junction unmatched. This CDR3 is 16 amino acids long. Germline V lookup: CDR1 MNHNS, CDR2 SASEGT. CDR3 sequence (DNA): TGTGCCAGCTGGGGCGGGAGGGCCGAGATAGCCGGGGAGCTGTTTTTT. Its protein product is CASWGGRAEIAGELFF.

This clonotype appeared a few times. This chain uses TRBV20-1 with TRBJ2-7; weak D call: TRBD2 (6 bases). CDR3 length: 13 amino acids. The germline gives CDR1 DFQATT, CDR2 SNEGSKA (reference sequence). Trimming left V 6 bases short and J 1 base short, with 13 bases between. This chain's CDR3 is CSAPTRESYEQYF. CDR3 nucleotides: TGCAGTGCGCCTACTCGGGAGTCCTACGAGCAGTACTTC.

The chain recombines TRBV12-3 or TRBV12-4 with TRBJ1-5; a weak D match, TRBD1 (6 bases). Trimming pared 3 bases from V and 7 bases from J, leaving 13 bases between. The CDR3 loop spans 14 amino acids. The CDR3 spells CASSFGGGRQPQHF. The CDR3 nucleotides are TGTGCCAGCAGTTTTGGAGGGGGGAGGCAGCCCCAGCATTTT.

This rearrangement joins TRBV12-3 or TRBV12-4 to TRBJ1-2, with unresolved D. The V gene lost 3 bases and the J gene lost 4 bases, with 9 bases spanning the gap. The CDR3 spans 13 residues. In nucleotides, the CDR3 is TGTGCCAGCAGTTTGGCAGACCGCTATGGCTACACCTTC. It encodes CASSLADRYGYTF.

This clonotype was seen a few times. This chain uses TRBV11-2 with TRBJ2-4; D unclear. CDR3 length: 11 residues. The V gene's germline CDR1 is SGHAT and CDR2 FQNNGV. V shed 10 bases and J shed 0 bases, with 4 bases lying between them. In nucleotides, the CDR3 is TGTGCCAACCTAGCCAAAAACATTCAGTACTTC. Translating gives CANLAKNIQYF.

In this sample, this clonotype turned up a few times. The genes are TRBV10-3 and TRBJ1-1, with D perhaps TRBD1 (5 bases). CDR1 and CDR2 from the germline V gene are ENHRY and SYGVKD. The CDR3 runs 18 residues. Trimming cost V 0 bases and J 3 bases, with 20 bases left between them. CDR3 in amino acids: CAISESASPPGSDTEAFF. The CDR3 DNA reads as TGTGCCATCAGTGAGTCAGCCAGCCCACCAGGGTCGGACACTGAAGCTTTCTTT.

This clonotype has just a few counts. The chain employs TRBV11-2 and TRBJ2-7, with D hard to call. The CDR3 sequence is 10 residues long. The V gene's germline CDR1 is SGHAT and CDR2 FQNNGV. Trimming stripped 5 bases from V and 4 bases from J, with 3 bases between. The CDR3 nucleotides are TGTGCCAGCAGCAATTACGAGCAGTACTTC. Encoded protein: CASSNYEQYF.

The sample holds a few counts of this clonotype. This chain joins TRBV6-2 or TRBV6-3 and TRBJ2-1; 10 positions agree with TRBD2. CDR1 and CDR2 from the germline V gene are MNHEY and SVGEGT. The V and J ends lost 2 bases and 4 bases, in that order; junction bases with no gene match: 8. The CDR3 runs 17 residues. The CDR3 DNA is TGTGCCAGCAGTTACCCGACTGGAGCGGGAGGGTACAATGAGCAGTTCTTC. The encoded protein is CASSYPTGAGGYNEQFF.

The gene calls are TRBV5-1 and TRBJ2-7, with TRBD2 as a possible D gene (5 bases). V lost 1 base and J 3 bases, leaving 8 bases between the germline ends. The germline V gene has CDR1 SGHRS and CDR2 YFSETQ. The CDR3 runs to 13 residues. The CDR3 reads CASSLTGIYEQYF. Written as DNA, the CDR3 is TGCGCCAGCAGCTTGACGGGGATCTACGAGCAGTACTTC. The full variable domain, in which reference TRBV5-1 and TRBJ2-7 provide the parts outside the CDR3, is KAGVTQTPRYLIKTRGQQVTLSCSPISGHRSVSWYQQTPGQGLQFLFEYFSETQRNKGNFPGRFSGRQFSNSRSEMNVSTLELGDSALYLCASSLTGIYEQYFGPGTRLTVT.

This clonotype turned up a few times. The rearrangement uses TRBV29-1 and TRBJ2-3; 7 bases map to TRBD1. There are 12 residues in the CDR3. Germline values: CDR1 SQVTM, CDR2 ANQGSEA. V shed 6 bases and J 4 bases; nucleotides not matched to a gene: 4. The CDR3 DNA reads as TGCAGCGTCATGACAGGGTCAGATACGCAGTATTTT. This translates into CSVMTGSDTQYF.

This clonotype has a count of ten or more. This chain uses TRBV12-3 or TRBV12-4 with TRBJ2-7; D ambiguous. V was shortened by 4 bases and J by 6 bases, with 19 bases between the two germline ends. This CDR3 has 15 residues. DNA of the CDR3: TGTGCCAGCAGTTCTAAGCTAGAGTGGGTACGCGAGCAGTACTTC. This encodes CASSSKLEWVREQYF.

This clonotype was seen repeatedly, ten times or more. The CDR3 DNA follows: TGCGCCAGCAGCTTGAGAGGACCAGATACGCAGTATTTT. Encoded protein: CASSLRGPDTQYF. V and J are TRBV5-1 and TRBJ2-3; D call uncertain. Trimming pared 1 base from V and 4 bases from J, leaving 7 bases between. CDR3 size: 13 residues. Germline values: CDR1 SGHRS, CDR2 YFSETQ.

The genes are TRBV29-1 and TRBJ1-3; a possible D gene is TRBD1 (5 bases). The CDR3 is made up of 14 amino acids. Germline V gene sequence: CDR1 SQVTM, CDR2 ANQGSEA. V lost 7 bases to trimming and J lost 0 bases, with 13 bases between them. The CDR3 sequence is CSARTDSSGNTIYF. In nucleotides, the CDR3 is TGCAGCGCTCGAACCGACAGCTCTGGAAACACCATATATTTT.

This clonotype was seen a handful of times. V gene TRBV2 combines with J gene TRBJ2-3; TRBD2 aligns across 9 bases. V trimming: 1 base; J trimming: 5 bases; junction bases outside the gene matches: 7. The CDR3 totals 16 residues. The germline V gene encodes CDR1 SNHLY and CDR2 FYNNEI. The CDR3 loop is CASSEEVAGVLDTQYF. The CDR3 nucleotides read TGTGCCAGCAGTGAAGAGGTAGCGGGAGTGTTAGATACGCAGTATTTT.

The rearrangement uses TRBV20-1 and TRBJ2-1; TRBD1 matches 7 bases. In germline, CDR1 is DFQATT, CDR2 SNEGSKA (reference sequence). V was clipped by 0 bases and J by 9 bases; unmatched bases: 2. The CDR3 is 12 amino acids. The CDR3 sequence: CSARDEGAEQFF. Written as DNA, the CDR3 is TGCAGTGCTAGAGATGAGGGGGCTGAGCAGTTCTTC.

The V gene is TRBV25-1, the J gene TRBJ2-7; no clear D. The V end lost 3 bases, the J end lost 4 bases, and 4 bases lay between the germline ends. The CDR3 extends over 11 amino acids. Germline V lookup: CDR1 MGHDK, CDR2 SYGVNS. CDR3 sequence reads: CASSEEYEQYF. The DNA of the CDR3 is TGTGCCAGCAGTGAGGAGTACGAGCAGTACTTC.

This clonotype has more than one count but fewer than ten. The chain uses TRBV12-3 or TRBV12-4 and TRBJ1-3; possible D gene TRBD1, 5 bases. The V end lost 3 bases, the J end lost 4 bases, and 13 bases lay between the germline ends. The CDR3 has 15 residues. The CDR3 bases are TGTGCCAGCAGTTTCGGTGGGGCGGAAGGAAACACCATATATTTT. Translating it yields CASSFGGAEGNTIYF.

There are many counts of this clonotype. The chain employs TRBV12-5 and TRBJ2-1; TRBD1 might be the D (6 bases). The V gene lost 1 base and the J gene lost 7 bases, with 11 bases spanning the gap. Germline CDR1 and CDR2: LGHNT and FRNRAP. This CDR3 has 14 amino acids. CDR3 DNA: TGTGCTAGTGGTTTGGCTCAGGGGTGGAATGAGCAGTTCTTC. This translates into CASGLAQGWNEQFF.

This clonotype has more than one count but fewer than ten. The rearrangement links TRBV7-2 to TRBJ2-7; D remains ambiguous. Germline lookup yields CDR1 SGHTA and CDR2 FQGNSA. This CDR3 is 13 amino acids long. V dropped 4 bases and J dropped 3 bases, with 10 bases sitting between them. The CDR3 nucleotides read TGTGCCAGCAGCTCCTCGGCCTTCTACGAGCAGTACTTC. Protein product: CASSSSAFYEQYF.